This is a list of T cell receptor beta chains from one sample in a study of blood T cell repertoires in COVID-19. The assay was immunoSEQ multiplex PCR, and TCRdb's table has in-frame clones only and misses some. The table has about 140,000 clones, around nine tenths seen once. Sequencing was done on a sample of peripheral blood. The receptors come from a human donor in a cohort sampled during active COVID-19. Both conserved end residues are part of each CDR3. Fields, in order: V gene, D gene, clone size, CDR3 length, J gene, CDR3 DNA, CDR3 protein. A D gene is named only where the DNA matches it firmly. The size entry is marked missing in some rows and otherwise reads once, few, many or a size class.

TRBV7-2,.,.,16,TRBJ2-5,TGTGCCAGCAGCTTTCTGTGGGGAGAGCAGCAAGAGACCCAGTACTTC,CASSFLWGEQQETQYF
TRBV19,.,.,15,TRBJ1-5,TGTGCCAGTAGTACCCAACGGACAGAAAATCAGCCCCAGCATTTT,CASSTQRTENQPQHF
TRBV28,.,few,14,TRBJ1-1,TGTGCCAGCAGTTTACCAGACAGGAACACTGAAGCTTTCTTT,CASSLPDRNTEAFF
TRBV7-9,TRBD1,.,11,TRBJ1-4,TGTGCCAGCAGCCGGGACAGGGCCCTGTTTTTT,CASSRDRALFF
TRBV5-5,.,.,15,TRBJ1-4,TGTGCCAGCAGCTGGGGGCTTTTAACTAATGAAAAACTGTTTTTT,CASSWGLLTNEKLFF
TRBV4-2,.,.,15,TRBJ1-5,TGTGCCAGCAGCCAAGAAAGGAGCGGGATGGGTCCCCAGCATTTT,CASSQERSGMGPQHF
TRBV13,.,.,14,TRBJ1-1,TGTGCCAGCAGCTTAGATGTGGCGAACACTGAAGCTTTCTTT,CASSLDVANTEAFF
TRBV2,TRBD2,.,15,TRBJ2-5,TGTGCCAGCAGTTGGGCGGGGGTTTCGGAAGAGACCCAGTACTTC,CASSWAGVSEETQYF
TRBV11-2,.,.,12,TRBJ2-2,TGTGCCAGCAGCTCTGACTTCGGGGAGCTGTTTTTT,CASSSDFGELFF
TRBV7-9,TRBD1,.,16,TRBJ1-6,TGTGCCAGCAGCTTAGGCTCCGGGACAGCCAATTCACCCCTCCACTTT,CASSLGSGTANSPLHF
TRBV10-3,.,.,11,TRBJ2-1,TGTGCCATCAGTGGTCGAGGGAAGCGGTTCTTC,CAISGRGKRFF
TRBV27,TRBD1,.,14,TRBJ1-2,TGTGCCAGCAGTATTTCCGGGACAGGGTTTGGCTACACCTTC,CASSISGTGFGYTF
TRBV29-1,TRBD1,.,13,TRBJ2-7,TGCAGCGTTGAAGATGGGACAGACTACGAGCAGTACTTC,CSVEDGTDYEQYF
TRBV2,.,.,14,TRBJ2-5,TGTGCCAGCAGTGTGGCAGGGTACCAAGAGACCCAGTACTTC,CASSVAGYQETQYF
TRBV7-8,TRBD1,.,13,TRBJ2-7,TGTGCCAGCAACGACAGGGGGCGTCGGGAGCAGTACTTC,CASNDRGRREQYF
TRBV5-1,.,.,15,TRBJ2-3,TGCGCCAGCAGCTTGGCCCCGGGAAGGGCAGATACGCAGTATTTT,CASSLAPGRADTQYF
TRBV12-1,.,.,13,TRBJ2-1,TGTGCCAGCAGCCCCGGGACTGTCAATGAGCAGTTCTTC,CASSPGTVNEQFF
TRBV27,TRBD1,.,16,TRBJ2-7,TGTGCCAGCAGTCCGAGCCCGGGACAGGGTGAAGGGGAGCAGTACTTC,CASSPSPGQGEGEQYF
TRBV2,TRBD1,.,15,TRBJ1-2,TGTGCCAGCAGTGAAAACCGGGGACAGGGAGGAGGCTACACCTTC,CASSENRGQGGGYTF
TRBV28,TRBD2,.,16,TRBJ2-1,TGTGCCACCAGGACTAGCGGGGGGGCCGGGGTAAATGAGCAGTTCTTC,CATRTSGGAGVNEQFF
TRBV28,.,.,16,TRBJ2-3,TGTGCCAGCAGTATCCGAACAGGGAACTGGCCAGATACGCAGTATTTT,CASSIRTGNWPDTQYF
TRBV9,TRBD2,.,15,TRBJ2-7,TGTGCCAGCAGCGTAGAAGGCGGGAGAAGATACGAGCAGTACTTC,CASSVEGGRRYEQYF
TRBV5-4,.,.,13,TRBJ1-1,TGTGCCAGCAGCTTGGGGAGGGCCACTGAAGCTTTCTTT,CASSLGRATEAFF
TRBV30,TRBD1,.,14,TRBJ2-3,TGTGCCTGGAAGGCAGGGGGAAACACAGATACGCAGTATTTT,CAWKAGGNTDTQYF
TRBV2,.,few,12,TRBJ2-7,TGTGCCAGCAGTGAAAGGACTTACGAGCAGTACTTC,CASSERTYEQYF
TRBV6-5,TRBD2,.,16,TRBJ2-1,TGTGCCAGCAGTTACTCTGGTAGCGGGAGGGGTGGTGAGCAGTTCTTC,CASSYSGSGRGGEQFF
TRBV4-1,.,.,13,TRBJ2-7,TGCGCCAGCAGCCAAGCGGGAGCCTACGAGCAGTACTTC,CASSQAGAYEQYF
TRBV7-7,TRBD2,.,15,TRBJ2-3,TGTGCTAGCAGCCTAGGGGTAGCGGGTCCGGATACGCAGTATTTT,CASSLGVAGPDTQYF
TRBV7-9,.,.,14,TRBJ2-7,TGTGCCAGCAGCTTAGGTTCCGGGACCTACGAGCAGTACTTC,CASSLGSGTYEQYF
TRBV7-3,TRBD1,.,14,TRBJ1-1,TGTGCCAGCAGCCTAGGACAGGGTAACACTGAAGCTTTCTTT,CASSLGQGNTEAFF
TRBV6-1,TRBD1,.,16,TRBJ2-1,TGTGCCAGCAGTGATGGAGCCGGGACAGGGTCCAATGAGCAGTTCTTC,CASSDGAGTGSNEQFF
TRBV7-9,.,.,12,TRBJ1-1,TGTGCCAGCAGCTTAATACAGGGAAGAGCTTTCTTT,CASSLIQGRAFF
TRBV30,.,once,14,TRBJ2-5,TGTGCCTGGAGTGTTTCCCGGGTGAGGTGGGCCCAGTACTTC,CAWSVSRVRWAQYF
TRBV7-2,TRBD2,.,15,TRBJ2-7,TGTGCCAGCAGCTTAGAGCTAGCGGGGGACTACGAGCAGTACTTC,CASSLELAGDYEQYF
TRBV30,.,.,13,TRBJ1-2,TGTGCCTGGAGTGTACAATCTCCAGGTGGCTACACCTTC,CAWSVQSPGGYTF
TRBV7-9,TRBD1,.,14,TRBJ2-5,TGTGCCAGCAGCCCACAGGGGGCAGGAGAGACCCAGTACTTC,CASSPQGAGETQYF
TRBV7-9,.,many,17,TRBJ2-6,TGTGCCAGCAGCTTAGCGGGGAGTCCTTCTGGGGCCAACGTCCTGACTTTC,CASSLAGSPSGANVLTF
TRBV15,TRBD2,.,19,TRBJ2-6,TGTGCCACCAGCAGAGATATAACAGGCGGGAGATCTGGGGCCAACGTCCTGACTTTC,CATSRDITGGRSGANVLTF
TRBV5-6,.,.,14,TRBJ1-1,TGTGCCAGCAGCTTCTTTATGATGGCCACTGAAGCTTTCTTT,CASSFFMMATEAFF
TRBV28,.,.,14,TRBJ2-1,TGTGCCAGCACACCGCAGGGTGCCTACAATGAGCAGTTCTTC,CASTPQGAYNEQFF
TRBV9,TRBD2,.,15,TRBJ2-7,TGTGCCAGCAGCGTAGGGTCTAGCGGCACCTACGAGCAGTACTTC,CASSVGSSGTYEQYF
TRBV5-6,.,.,14,TRBJ2-2,TGTGCCAGCAGCTTGGGAGCGAACACCGGGGAGCTGTTTTTT,CASSLGANTGELFF
TRBV6-2/TRBV6-3,TRBD2,once,15,TRBJ2-5,TGTGCCAGCAGTAAGTCTAGCGGGGCCCAAGAGACCCAGTACTTC,CASSKSSGAQETQYF
TRBV7-2,.,.,15,TRBJ2-1,TGTGCCAGCAGCTTACAGGGCGATGTAGACAATGAGCAGTTCTTC,CASSLQGDVDNEQFF
TRBV9,.,.,16,TRBJ2-7,TGTGCCAGCAGCCTTAGAGGGGGGGCAACCTCCTACGAGCAGTACTTC,CASSLRGGATSYEQYF
TRBV5-1,.,.,12,TRBJ1-2,TGCGCCAGCAGCTTGGCGCAGGGTGGCTACACCTTC,CASSLAQGGYTF
TRBV20-1,.,.,13,TRBJ1-1,TGCAGTGCTAGTAGACAGCTGAACACTGAAGCTTTCTTT,CSASRQLNTEAFF
TRBV20-1,TRBD2,.,13,TRBJ2-5,TGCAGTGCTAGTGCTAGCGGGGGGGAGACCCAGTACTTC,CSASASGGETQYF
TRBV15,TRBD2,once,15,TRBJ2-3,TGTGCCACCAGCAATATAGCGGGAGGCACAGATACGCAGTATTTT,CATSNIAGGTDTQYF
TRBV19,.,.,15,TRBJ2-4,TGTGCCAGTAGTATCGCAGACACAGCCAAAAACATTCAGTACTTC,CASSIADTAKNIQYF
TRBV18,TRBD1,.,14,TRBJ2-7,TGTGCCAGCTCACCCGGGACAGGGGGTCACGAGCAGTACTTC,CASSPGTGGHEQYF
TRBV27,TRBD1,few,14,TRBJ2-7,TGTGCCAGCAGTTTCCGCCGGGACAGCGACGAGCAGTACTTC,CASSFRRDSDEQYF
TRBV19,.,.,15,TRBJ2-3,TGTGCCAGTAGGACCACAGGGACGGGCACAGATACGCAGTATTTT,CASRTTGTGTDTQYF